This T cell receptor beta chain was sequenced during a study of T cell responses to AZD1222 COVID-19 vaccine. Study overall: Researchers grouped second doses given at about 4 or about 12 weeks into one pool.

Turning to this clone: Its cognate antigen is unknown.

Using immunoSEQ multiplex PCR, the repertoire was profiled, and TCRdb retains in-frame clones only, with some absent. The sample contains around 140,000 clones, roughly 92% of which appear only once. Findings and caveats of the study: Donors were largely white British and mainly female; clonal diversity was possibly underestimated. The peak T cell response came first, and repertoires were sampled only after it.

This TCR derives from an adult in good health. The specimen was peripheral blood, collected on day 0 of AZD1222 vaccination.

CDR3 amino acids: CASSKKQGRSYNSPLHF. The CDR3 region has the DNA TGTGCCAGCAGCAAAAAACAGGGACGTTCCTATAATTCACCCCTCCACTTT. The rearrangement joins TRBV27 to TRBJ1-6; perhaps TRBD1 as D (6 bases). The CDR3 runs 17 residues. CDR1 and CDR2 (germline): MNHEY, SMNVEV (reference sequence). The germline V and J ends were trimmed by 6 bases and 1 base, with 16 bases remaining between them.